Below, 20 T cell receptor beta chains from the same sample are listed, as sequenced in a study of post-analysis software for immune sequencing data. The authors incorporated unique molecular identifiers into the TCR beta cDNA libraries. TCRdb reanalysed the PCR reads using MiXCR and keeps one entry per CDR3 protein. The table has 150,000 or so distinct CDR3 sequences, 36% seen once. The sequenced sample was blood, obtained after autologous hematopoietic stem cell transplantation. The receptors originated from a girl aged 10-17 years with multiple sclerosis.

The chain has TRBV14 and TRBJ2-5; no reliable D call. This CDR3 has 13 amino acids. In germline, CDR1 is SGHDN, CDR2 FVKESK. Trimming stripped 2 bases from V and 11 bases from J, with 15 bases between. This CDR3 reads CASSQIVNGKQYF. Here the CDR3 DNA reads TGTGCCAGCAGCCAAATCGTAAACGGCAAGCAGTACTTC.

This clonotype was seen many times. V usage is TRBV7-9 and J usage is TRBJ2-1, with 9 nucleotides matching TRBD2. The germline V gene encodes CDR1 SEHNR and CDR2 FQNEAQ (reference sequence). The CDR3 runs to 17 residues. The V gene end was trimmed by 7 bases and the J gene end by 0 bases; junction bases not matched to a gene: 10. CDR3 amino acids: CASTSELAGNSYNEQFF. The CDR3 DNA is TGTGCCAGCACGTCAGAGCTAGCGGGAAACTCCTACAATGAGCAGTTCTTC. Full variable domain (missing parts from reference TRBV7-9 and TRBJ2-1): DTGVSQNPRHKITKRGQNVTFRCDPISEHNRLYWYRQTLGQGPEFLTYFQNEAQLEKSRLLSDRFSAERPKGSFSTLEIQRTEQGDSAMYLCASTSELAGNSYNEQFFGPGTRLTVL.

Here the CDR3 DNA reads TGTGCCAGCAGCACAGGGGGCGCCGGGGGTGGCTACACCTTC. This codes for CASSTGGAGGGYTF. The genes are TRBV7-8 and TRBJ1-2; TRBD1 aligns across 9 bases. Germline CDR1 is SGHVS and CDR2 is FQNEAQ. CDR3 length: 14 residues. The junction had 8 bases not matched to a gene; V was cut back by 5 bases and J by 7 bases.

The chain uses TRBV30 and TRBJ2-7, with a weak D call TRBD2 (6 bases). The CDR3 contains 12 residues. The V and J ends lost 1 base and 4 bases respectively, with 8 bases between them. Looked up from germline, CDR1 is GTSNPN and CDR2 is SVGIG (reference sequence). The CDR3 DNA sequence: TGTGCCTGGAGTGAGGAGGGGTACGAGCAGTACTTC. Its translation: CAWSEEGYEQYF.

V gene TRBV5-1 combines with J gene TRBJ2-3; no firm D call. The ends were cut back, 0 bases at V and 0 bases at J, with 8 bases in the middle. The length of the CDR3 is 15 residues. CDR1 and CDR2 from the germline V gene are SGHRS and YFSETQ. The DNA of the CDR3 is TGCGCCAGCAGCTTGGGTGCCCCTAGCACAGATACGCAGTATTTT. Protein: CASSLGAPSTDTQYF.

This clonotype has more than one count but fewer than ten. The V call is TRBV24-1, the J call TRBJ2-3, with D possibly matching TRBD2 (6 bases). Trimming pared 3 bases from V and 0 bases from J, leaving 12 bases between. The germline V gene has CDR1 KGHDR and CDR2 SFDVKD. This CDR3 contains 16 residues. Here the CDR3 DNA reads TGTGCCACCAGTGATCGACGGGAGCCTAGCACAGATACGCAGTATTTT. It is translated as CATSDRREPSTDTQYF.

Only a few counts were recorded for this clonotype. The chain recombines TRBV12-5 with TRBJ2-7, with 7 bases matching TRBD2. Germline CDR1 is LGHNT and CDR2 is FRNRAP. The CDR3 has 11 residues. J was trimmed by 7 bases and V by 6 bases; bases with no gene match: 3. This CDR3 reads CASGLGREQYF. The CDR3 nucleotides read TGTGCTAGTGGCCTCGGGAGGGAGCAGTACTTC. Drawing the rest from reference TRBV12-5 and TRBJ2-7, the complete variable domain is DARVTQTPRHKVTEMGQEVTMRCQPILGHNTVFWYRQTMMQGLELLAYFRNRAPLDDSGMPKDRFSAEMPDATLATLKIQPSEPRDSAVYFCASGLGREQYFGPGTRLTVT.

The chain carries TRBV20-1 and TRBJ2-5; tentatively, D is TRBD2 (5 bases). V lost 0 bases to trimming and J lost 3 bases, with 8 bases between them. Per germline, CDR1 DFQATT and CDR2 SNEGSKA (reference sequence). CDR3 size: 13 residues. The CDR3 nucleotides are TGCAGTGCTAGAGATCCCGGGAAAGAGACCCAGTACTTC. This codes for CSARDPGKETQYF.

This chain connects TRBV6-2 or TRBV6-3 to TRBJ1-2; D unresolved. CDR1 is MNHEY and CDR2 is SVGEGT in the germline V gene. The CDR3 extends over 11 amino acids. Trimming removed 6 bases from V and 8 bases from J, with 10 bases in between. The CDR3 DNA is TGTGCCAGCAGCTCCGCGGGGGGCTACACCTTC. Its protein product is CASSSAGGYTF.

The chain combines TRBV27 with TRBJ2-1; 12 bases map to TRBD2. Per germline, CDR1 MNHEY and CDR2 SMNVEV (reference sequence). V gave up 6 bases and J gave up 8 bases; unmatched junction bases: 8. The CDR3 consists of 15 residues. The CDR3 sequence is CASSRLAGVFDEQFF. Here the CDR3 DNA reads TGTGCCAGCAGCCGACTAGCGGGAGTTTTCGATGAGCAGTTCTTC.

The J gene is TRBJ2-5, the V gene TRBV12-3 or TRBV12-4, with TRBD1 as a possible D gene (6 bases). The DNA end is more similar to TRBJ2-7, so the J call may be wrong. This CDR3 comprises 13 residues. CDR3 region: CASSLGRGNEQYF. The CDR3 region has the DNA TGTGCCAGCAGTTTGGGCAGGGGTAACGAGCAGTACTTC.

The V gene is TRBV6-1, the J gene TRBJ2-7; maybe TRBD1 (6 bases). The length of the CDR3 is 14 residues. Trimming stripped 2 bases from V and 3 bases from J, with 11 bases between. Germline V gives CDR1 MNHNS, CDR2 SASEGT. The CDR3 spells CASSELGQSYEQYF. DNA of the CDR3: TGTGCCAGCAGTGAATTGGGACAAAGCTACGAGCAGTACTTC.

The J gene is TRBJ2-5, the V gene TRBV2; TRBD1 matches 9 bases. V shed 6 bases, J shed 3 bases, and the junction held 2 bases outside the gene matches. This CDR3 region has 13 residues. CDR1 is SNHLY and CDR2 is FYNNEI in the germline V gene. CDR3 protein: CASSRDREETQYF. The CDR3 region has the DNA TGTGCCAGCAGCAGGGACAGGGAAGAGACCCAGTACTTC.

This clonotype occurred a few times. The chain recombines TRBV28 with TRBJ2-7; 12 nucleotides match TRBD1. There are 13 residues in the CDR3. V gave up 6 bases and J gave up 5 bases; unmatched junction bases: 2. Germline CDR1 reads MDHEN; CDR2 reads SYDVKM. This chain's CDR3 is CASRGQGAHEQYF. As DNA, the CDR3 is TGTGCCAGCAGGGGACAGGGGGCCCACGAGCAGTACTTC. Full variable domain (rest looked up from reference TRBV28 and TRBJ2-7): DVKVTQSSRYLVKRTGEKVFLECVQDMDHENMFWYRQDPGLGLRLIYFSYDVKMKEKGDIPEGYSVSREKKERFSLILESASTNQTSMYLCASRGQGAHEQYFGPGTRLTVT.

This clonotype has just a few counts. The chain links TRBV27 to TRBJ1-5, with TRBD1 matching over 7 bases. Trimming at V came to 5 bases and at J to 1 base, leaving 8 bases not matched to a gene. The CDR3 loop spans 16 amino acids. Looked up from germline, CDR1 is MNHEY and CDR2 is SMNVEV (reference sequence). The CDR3 protein is CASSRQGGRSNQPQHF. In nucleotides, the CDR3 is TGTGCCAGCAGTAGACAGGGAGGGAGAAGCAATCAGCCCCAGCATTTT.

The CDR3 nucleotides read TGTGCCAGTAGTATACAGAGATCGACTGAAGCTTTCTTT. As protein: CASSIQRSTEAFF. The rearrangement links TRBV19 to TRBJ1-1; the D is unclear. CDR3 length: 13 residues. Trimming took 2 bases from V and 5 from J, leaving 9 bases between them. CDR1 and CDR2 from the germline V gene are LNHDA and SQIVND (reference sequence).

The table lists this clonotype with a few counts. The CDR3 DNA is TGTGCCAGCAGCGTAGAGGGGGACAGGGGAAGTAGGCGAGATGGCTACACCTTC. Translating it yields CASSVEGDRGSRRDGYTF. The chain combines TRBV9 with TRBJ1-2, with 10 bases identical to TRBD1. CDR1 is SGDLS and CDR2 is YYNGEE in the germline V gene. After removal of 0 bases from V and 6 bases from J, the junction contained 14 bases not matched to a gene. CDR3 length equals 18 residues.

The table lists this clonotype with a few counts. The J gene is TRBJ2-7, the V gene TRBV7-9; 12 bases match TRBD2. The CDR3 runs to 19 residues. Germline loops: CDR1 SEHNR, CDR2 FQNEAQ (reference sequence). J lost 2 bases, V lost 0 bases, and 11 bases had no gene match. The CDR3 region is CASSLARLAGGPQTYEQYF. The CDR3 DNA sequence: TGTGCCAGCAGCTTAGCGCGCCTAGCGGGAGGGCCTCAAACCTACGAGCAGTACTTC.

This clonotype appeared a few times. The rearrangement uses TRBV5-1 and TRBJ1-1, with D perhaps TRBD1 (5 bases). The germline CDR1 and CDR2 sequences are SGHRS and YFSETQ. V was trimmed by 2 bases and J by 1 base, leaving 9 bases between them. The CDR3 is 14 residues long. The CDR3 DNA reads TGCGCCAGCAGCTTTTCAGGGCCGAACACTGAAGCTTTCTTT. Protein sequence: CASSFSGPNTEAFF.

The chain carries TRBV11-3 and TRBJ2-1; 9 nucleotides line up with TRBD1. Per the germline V gene, CDR1 is SGHNT and CDR2 is YENEEA. The CDR3 consists of 18 residues. V shed 4 bases, J shed 3 bases, and the junction held 13 bases outside the gene matches. The CDR3 bases are TGTGCCAGCAGCTCACCGGGACAGGGTATTTCTTACTACAATGAGCAGTTCTTC. It is translated as CASSSPGQGISYYNEQFF.